This T cell receptor beta chain originates from a study of OX40 agonist ivuxolimab in advanced cancers. On the study more broadly: Patients with prior anti-PD-1, anti-PD-L1 or anti-CTLA-4 therapy were eligible; 40% had some. Study conclusions and caveats: At doses 0.1 to 3.0 mg/kg, CD4+ and CD8+ clones expanded. Expanded clones belonging to CD8+ T cells outnumbered, on average, those of CD4+. Among some nonresponders, normalized T-cell clonal expansion was also low.

Germline V gives CDR1 LGHNA, CDR2 YSLEER. V lost 0 bases and J lost 1, with 16 bases in between. This CDR3 has 19 amino acids. Some clones are missing from TCRdb's copy, which holds only in-frame ones; the method was immunoSEQ multiplex PCR. The sample lists roughly 100,000 clones; 70% to 90% were seen once. As to this clone: Its antigen is unidentified.

This TCR was sampled from an adult with an advanced solid tumor such as melanoma, head and neck, liver or kidney cancer. J is TRBJ2-6 and V is TRBV4-3, with D tentatively TRBD1 (6 bases). The sample here was CD4+ or CD8+ T cells sorted from blood, taken in a trial of the OX40 agonist ivuxolimab. The CDR3 protein is CASSQDLRIRGSGANVLTF. The CDR3 DNA reads TGCGCCAGCAGCCAAGATCTAAGGATTAGGGGGTCTGGGGCCAACGTCCTGACTTTC.